The following is a T cell receptor (beta chain) sequence with its context. Repertoires were generated with immunoSEQ multiplex PCR, while TCRdb's copy carries only in-frame clones and drops some. The repertoire holds 150,000 or so clones, with around 67% as singletons. This specimen comes from a study of blood T cell repertoires in COVID-19. J gave up 4 bases and V 3 bases, and 6 bases lay outside the gene matches. The CDR3 runs to 14 residues. CDR1 is LGHDT and CDR2 is YNNKEL in the germline V gene (reference sequence). This receptor was taken from a woman over 75 with acute or convalescent COVID-19. Sequences were obtained from peripheral blood. This chain connects TRBV3-1 (or the pseudogene TRBV3-2) to TRBJ2-7, with 7 bases lining up with TRBD1. CDR3 region: CASSQPGQRYEQYF. The CDR3 bases are TGTGCCAGCAGCCAGCCGGGACAGAGATACGAGCAGTACTTC.